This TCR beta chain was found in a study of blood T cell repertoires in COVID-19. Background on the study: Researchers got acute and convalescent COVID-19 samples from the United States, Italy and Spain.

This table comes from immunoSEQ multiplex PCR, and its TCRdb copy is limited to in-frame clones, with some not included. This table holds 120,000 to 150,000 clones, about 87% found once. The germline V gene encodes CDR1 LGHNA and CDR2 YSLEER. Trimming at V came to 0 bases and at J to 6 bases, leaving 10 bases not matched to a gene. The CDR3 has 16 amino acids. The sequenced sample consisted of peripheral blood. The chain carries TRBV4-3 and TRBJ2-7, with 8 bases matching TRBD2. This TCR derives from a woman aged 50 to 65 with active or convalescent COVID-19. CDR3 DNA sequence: TGCGCCAGCAGCCAAGAAGCGGCTAGCGGGCGCCGCGAGCAGTACTTC. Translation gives CASSQEAASGRREQYF.